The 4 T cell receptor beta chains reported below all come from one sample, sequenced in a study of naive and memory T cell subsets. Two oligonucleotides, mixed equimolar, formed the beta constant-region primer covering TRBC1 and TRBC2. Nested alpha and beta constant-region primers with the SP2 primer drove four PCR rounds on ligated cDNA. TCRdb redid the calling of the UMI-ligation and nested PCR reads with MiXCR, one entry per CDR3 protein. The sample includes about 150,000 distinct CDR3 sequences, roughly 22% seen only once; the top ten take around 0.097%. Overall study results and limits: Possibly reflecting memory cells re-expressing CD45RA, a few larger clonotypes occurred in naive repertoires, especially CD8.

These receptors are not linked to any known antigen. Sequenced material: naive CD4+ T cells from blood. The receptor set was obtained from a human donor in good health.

The CDR3 reads CASTAQAANTGELFF. The CDR3, as DNA: TGTGCCAGCACCGCTCAAGCGGCGAACACCGGGGAGCTGTTTTTT. V and J are TRBV6-2 or TRBV6-3 and TRBJ2-2, with a possible D match to TRBD2 (5 bases). Germline V lookup: CDR1 MNHEY, CDR2 SVGEGT. The CDR3 spans 15 residues. V was pared by 7 bases and J by 0 bases, with 12 bases between.

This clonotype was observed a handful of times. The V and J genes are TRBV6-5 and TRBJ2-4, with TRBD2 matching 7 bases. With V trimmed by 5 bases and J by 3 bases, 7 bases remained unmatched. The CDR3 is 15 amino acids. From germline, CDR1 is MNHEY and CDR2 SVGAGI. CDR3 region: CASSKDRDYKNIQYF. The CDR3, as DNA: TGTGCCAGCAGTAAAGACCGGGACTACAAAAACATTCAGTACTTC.

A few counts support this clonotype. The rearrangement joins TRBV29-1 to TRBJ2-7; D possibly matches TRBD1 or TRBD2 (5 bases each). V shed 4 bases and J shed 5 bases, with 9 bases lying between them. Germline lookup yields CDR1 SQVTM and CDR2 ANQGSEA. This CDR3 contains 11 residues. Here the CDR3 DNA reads TGCAGCGTTGGTCAGGGAGACGAGCAGTACTTC. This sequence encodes CSVGQGDEQYF.

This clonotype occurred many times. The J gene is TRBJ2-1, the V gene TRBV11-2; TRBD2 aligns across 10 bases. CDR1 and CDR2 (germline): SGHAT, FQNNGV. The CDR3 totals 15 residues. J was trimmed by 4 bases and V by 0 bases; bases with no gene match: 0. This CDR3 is CASSLELAGYNEQFF. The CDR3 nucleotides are TGTGCCAGCAGCTTAGAACTAGCGGGGTACAATGAGCAGTTCTTC. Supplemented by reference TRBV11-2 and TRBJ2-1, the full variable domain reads EAGVAQSPRYKIIEKRQSVAFWCNPISGHATLYWYQQILGQGPKLLIQFQNNGVVDDSQLPKDRFSAERLKGVDSTLKIQPAKLEDSAVYLCASSLELAGYNEQFFGPGTRLTVL.